Given below is one T cell receptor (beta chain) in context. Its antigen remains unknown. This sample's treatment: oral pan-JAK inhibitor, 5-10 mg twice daily. Collection of lesional scalp punch biopsies and peripheral blood was performed in alopecia areata patients. This specimen belongs to a study of CD8+ T cells in alopecia areata. Overall study results and limits: Scalp clonality, along with expanded CD8+ clones among the top 100, was significantly decreased by tofacitinib.

TCR sequencing used cDNA made by reverse transcription of extracted RNA. Sequencing was performed with immunoSEQ multiplex PCR; in TCRdb, only in-frame clones are kept and a portion is missing. The sample carries 200,000 or so clones, 58% recorded once. The germline V gene has CDR1 SGHNT and CDR2 YYREEE (reference sequence). This CDR3 has 15 amino acids. J was trimmed by 5 bases and V by 0 bases; bases with no gene match: 0. This specimen consisted of CD4+ T cells sorted from blood, obtained at week 24, from a patient treated with tofacitinib. The J gene is TRBJ1-4, the V gene TRBV5-4; 11 nucleotides line up with TRBD1. This clonotype was sampled from a human donor with alopecia areata. The CDR3 spells CASSLGDRGNEKLFF. The DNA for the CDR3 is TGTGCCAGCAGCTTGGGGGACAGGGGGAATGAAAAACTGTTTTTT.